The 16 T cell receptor beta chains below were found in one sample sequenced in a study of blood T cell repertoires in COVID-19. Assay: immunoSEQ multiplex PCR; the TCRdb copy retains only in-frame clones and omits some. The table records fewer than 80,000 clones, about nine tenths of them present only once. The sequenced sample was peripheral blood. The receptors come from a man aged 25 to 40 with acute or convalescent COVID-19.

The V and J genes are TRBV10-3 and TRBJ2-1; possibly TRBD1 for D (6 bases). The CDR3 is 15 residues long. The V and J ends lost 10 bases and 9 bases respectively, with 25 bases between them. From germline, CDR1 is ENHRY and CDR2 SYGVKD. The CDR3 here is CATLSGTQFPSEQFF. The CDR3 coding sequence is TGTGCCACCCTAAGTGGGACACAATTTCCGTCTGAGCAGTTCTTC.

The chain joins TRBV10-3 to TRBJ2-7, with a possible D match to TRBD1 (5 bases). The germline gives CDR1 ENHRY, CDR2 SYGVKD. This CDR3 comprises 14 residues. Trimming removed 0 bases from V and 7 bases from J, with 13 bases in between. DNA of the CDR3: TGTGCCATCAGTGAGTCGAAAAAGGGGTGGGAGCAGTACGTC. Its protein product is CAISESKKGWEQYV.

The chain carries TRBV12-3 or TRBV12-4 and TRBJ1-2; the match to TRBD1 covers 7 bases. The CDR3 has 12 residues. J was trimmed by 4 bases and V by 6 bases; bases with no gene match: 2. The CDR3 DNA sequence: TGTGCCAGCAGCCGGGACAGCTATGGCTACACCTTC. It translates to CASSRDSYGYTF.

This rearrangement joins TRBV18 to TRBJ1-5, with D maybe TRBD1 (6 bases). In germline, CDR1 is KGHSH, CDR2 LQKENI. Between the trimmed V and J ends, which lost 6 bases and 1 base, there was a span of 13 bases. There are 15 residues in the CDR3. The CDR3 DNA follows: TGTGCCAGCTCCCGCCAACAGGGAAGCAATCAGCCCCAGCATTTT. As protein: CASSRQQGSNQPQHF. The whole variable domain, filled in from reference TRBV18 and TRBJ1-5, reads NAGVMQNPRHLVRRRGQEARLRCSPMKGHSHVYWYRQLPEEGLKFMVYLQKENIIDESGMPKERFSAEFPKEGPSILRIQQVVRGDSAAYFCASSRQQGSNQPQHFGDGTRLSIL.

The chain couples TRBV12-5 to TRBJ1-5; the match to TRBD1 covers 7 bases. The CDR3 covers 17 residues. J lost 3 bases, V lost 2 bases, and 10 bases had no gene match. Per the germline V gene, CDR1 is LGHNT and CDR2 is FRNRAP. CDR3 sequence (DNA): TGTGCTAGTGGTTTGTCCCAAACAGGGGAATTCAATCAGCCCCAGCATTTT. Translating it yields CASGLSQTGEFNQPQHF.

The table lists this clone with a few counts. The chain is built from TRBV7-2 and TRBJ1-2; perhaps TRBD1 as D (6 bases). Trimming removed 0 bases at V and 7 bases at J, with 15 bases between. Looked up from germline, CDR1 is SGHTA and CDR2 is FQGNSA. The CDR3 runs to 15 residues. The CDR3 protein is CASSLAAGGLGGYTF. CDR3 DNA: TGTGCCAGCAGCTTAGCAGCGGGGGGCTTGGGTGGCTACACCTTC.

This sequence joins TRBV28 and TRBJ2-1, with 7 bases aligning to TRBD2. Per germline, CDR1 MDHEN and CDR2 SYDVKM. Trimming at V came to 2 bases and at J to 7 bases, leaving 17 bases not matched to a gene. The CDR3 loop spans 18 amino acids. The CDR3 DNA reads as TGTGCCAGCAGTTTAAGCGCGGGATCGAGCGGGAAAGGGAATGAGCAGTTCTTC. This codes for CASSLSAGSSGKGNEQFF.

J is TRBJ1-2 and V is TRBV28; a possible D gene is TRBD1 (5 bases). The CDR3 has 14 residues. Trimming left V 4 bases short and J 1 base short, with 10 bases between. Germline V CDR1 and CDR2: MDHEN, SYDVKM. The chain's CDR3 is CASSSYGGNYGYTF. CDR3 DNA: TGTGCCAGCAGTTCGTACGGGGGTAACTATGGCTACACCTTC.

This chain connects TRBV5-5 to TRBJ1-2, with D unclear. Germline values: CDR1 SGHKS, CDR2 YYEKEE (reference sequence). The CDR3 consists of 14 residues. V gave up 2 bases and J gave up 3 bases, with 11 bases separating them. The CDR3 DNA is TGTGCCAGCAGCTTAGCGGGCGCGGACTATGGCTACACCTTC. Translated: CASSLAGADYGYTF.

This chain uses TRBV5-1 with TRBJ2-5, with TRBD2 matching 7 bases. V trimming: 4 bases; J trimming: 9 bases; junction bases outside the gene matches: 6. The CDR3 contains 12 residues. Germline V gene lookup returns CDR1 SGHRS and CDR2 YFSETQ. CDR3 sequence reads: CASSEVGGAQYF. Written as DNA, the CDR3 is TGCGCCAGCAGCGAAGTTGGGGGGGCCCAGTACTTC.

The gene calls are TRBV4-1 and TRBJ1-4; TRBD1 matches 9 bases. With V trimmed by 3 bases and J by 4 bases, 3 bases remained unmatched. There are 15 residues in the CDR3. Germline V lookup: CDR1 MGHRA, CDR2 YSYEKL. CDR3 nucleotide sequence: TGCGCCAGCAGCCACGGGGACAGGGATAATGAAAAACTGTTTTTT. Translation: CASSHGDRDNEKLFF.

This sequence joins TRBV6-1 and TRBJ2-7; maybe TRBD1 (5 bases). Trimming shortened V by 0 bases and J by 4 bases, and 10 bases separated the two germline ends. Germline CDR1 is MNHNS and CDR2 is SASEGT. The CDR3 spans 14 residues. As DNA, the CDR3 is TGTGCCAGCAGTGAAGCGCTTGGGGCTTACGAGCAGTACGTC. Translated, it gives CASSEALGAYEQYV.

This clone was observed a single time. The V and J genes are TRBV12-5 and TRBJ2-3, with TRBD2 matching over 11 bases. Trimming cost V 1 base and J 5 bases; bases outside gene matches: 8. Germline CDR1 is LGHNT and CDR2 is FRNRAP. CDR3 length: 17 residues. Written as DNA, the CDR3 is TGTGCTAGTGGTTTGGGGAATAGCGGGGGGGCTAGAGATACGCAGTATTTT. It yields the protein CASGLGNSGGARDTQYF.

The rearrangement uses TRBV24-1 and TRBJ2-6; 9 nucleotides agree with TRBD1. The CDR3 length is 15 residues. With V trimmed by 9 bases and J by 0 bases, 2 bases remained unmatched. Germline-derived CDR1 and CDR2 are KGHDR and SFDVKD. The chain's CDR3 is CATGQGFSGANVLTF. CDR3 DNA sequence: TGTGCCACCGGACAGGGGTTCTCTGGGGCCAACGTCCTGACTTTC.

The V gene is TRBV5-1, the J gene TRBJ2-5; TRBD1 might be the D (5 bases). The V gene's germline CDR1 is SGHRS and CDR2 YFSETQ. V lost 0 bases and J 0 bases, leaving 15 bases between the germline ends. This CDR3 comprises 17 residues. The CDR3 protein is CASSLEVGGADQETQYF. CDR3 sequence (DNA): TGCGCCAGCAGCTTGGAAGTAGGTGGGGCGGACCAAGAGACCCAGTACTTC. The full variable domain, with the rest looked up from reference TRBV5-1 and TRBJ2-5, is KAGVTQTPRYLIKTRGQQVTLSCSPISGHRSVSWYQQTPGQGLQFLFEYFSETQRNKGNFPGRFSGRQFSNSRSEMNVSTLELGDSALYLCASSLEVGGADQETQYFGPGTRLLVL.

The chain carries TRBV7-9 and TRBJ2-3; tentative D call: TRBD1 (5 bases). V was pared by 1 base and J by 0 bases, with 11 bases between. The CDR3 totals 16 residues. Germline assignment: CDR1 SEHNR and CDR2 FQNEAQ (reference sequence). CDR3 nucleotide sequence: TGTGCCAGCAGCTTAGGAACAGGCCTTAGCACAGATACGCAGTATTTT. Translating gives CASSLGTGLSTDTQYF.